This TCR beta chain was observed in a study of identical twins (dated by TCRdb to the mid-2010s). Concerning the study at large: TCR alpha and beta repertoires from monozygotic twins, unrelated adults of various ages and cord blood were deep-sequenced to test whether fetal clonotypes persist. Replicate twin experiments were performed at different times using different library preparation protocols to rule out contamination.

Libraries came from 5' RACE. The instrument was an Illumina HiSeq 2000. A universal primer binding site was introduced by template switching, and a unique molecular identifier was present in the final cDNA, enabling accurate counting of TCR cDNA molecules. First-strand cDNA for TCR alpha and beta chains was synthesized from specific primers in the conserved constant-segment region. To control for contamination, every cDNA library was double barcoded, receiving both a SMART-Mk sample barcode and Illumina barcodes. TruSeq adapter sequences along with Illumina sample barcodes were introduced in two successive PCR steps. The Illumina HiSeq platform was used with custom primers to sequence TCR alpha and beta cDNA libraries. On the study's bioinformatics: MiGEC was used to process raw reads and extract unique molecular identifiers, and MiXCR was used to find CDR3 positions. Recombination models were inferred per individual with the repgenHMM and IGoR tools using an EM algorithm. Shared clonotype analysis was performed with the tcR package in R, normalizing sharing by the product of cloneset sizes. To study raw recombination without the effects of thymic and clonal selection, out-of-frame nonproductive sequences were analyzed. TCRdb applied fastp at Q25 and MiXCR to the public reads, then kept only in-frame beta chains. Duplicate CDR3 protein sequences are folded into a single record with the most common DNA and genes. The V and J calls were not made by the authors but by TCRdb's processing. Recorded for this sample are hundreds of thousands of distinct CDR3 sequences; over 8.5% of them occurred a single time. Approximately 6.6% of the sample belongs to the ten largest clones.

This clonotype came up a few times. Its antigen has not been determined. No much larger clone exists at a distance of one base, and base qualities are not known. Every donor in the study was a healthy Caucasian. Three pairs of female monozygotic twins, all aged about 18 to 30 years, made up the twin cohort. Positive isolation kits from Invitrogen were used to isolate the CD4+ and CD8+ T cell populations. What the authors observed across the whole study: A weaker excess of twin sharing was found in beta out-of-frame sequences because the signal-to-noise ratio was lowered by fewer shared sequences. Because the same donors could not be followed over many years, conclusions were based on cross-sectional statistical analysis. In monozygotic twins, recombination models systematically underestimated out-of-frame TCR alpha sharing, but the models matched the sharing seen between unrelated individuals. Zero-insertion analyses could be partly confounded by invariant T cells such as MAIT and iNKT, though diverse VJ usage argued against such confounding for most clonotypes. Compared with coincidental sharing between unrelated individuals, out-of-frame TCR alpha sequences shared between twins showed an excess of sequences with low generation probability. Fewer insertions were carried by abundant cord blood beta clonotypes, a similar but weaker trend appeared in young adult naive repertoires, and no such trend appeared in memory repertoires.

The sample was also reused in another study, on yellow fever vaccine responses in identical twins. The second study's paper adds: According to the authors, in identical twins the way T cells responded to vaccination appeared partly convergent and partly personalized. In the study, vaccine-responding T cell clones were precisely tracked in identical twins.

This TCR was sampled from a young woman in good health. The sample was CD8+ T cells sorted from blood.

The CDR3 amino acid sequence is: CASSYVKDYQETQYF. The DNA sequence is given as TGTGCCAGCAGTTACGTCAAAGACTACCAAGAGACCCAGTACTTC. The chain couples TRBV6-5 to TRBJ2-5; the D gene lacks a confident call. From the cysteine through the phenylalanine, the CDR3 covers 15 amino acids. CDR3 DNA is the only sequence kept; it has 45 bases, read in frame from the first base. Between the V and J ends, shortened by 2 bases and 0 bases respectively, the junction contains 10 bases. CDR1 and CDR2 are read off the germline V gene as MNHEY and SVGAGI.